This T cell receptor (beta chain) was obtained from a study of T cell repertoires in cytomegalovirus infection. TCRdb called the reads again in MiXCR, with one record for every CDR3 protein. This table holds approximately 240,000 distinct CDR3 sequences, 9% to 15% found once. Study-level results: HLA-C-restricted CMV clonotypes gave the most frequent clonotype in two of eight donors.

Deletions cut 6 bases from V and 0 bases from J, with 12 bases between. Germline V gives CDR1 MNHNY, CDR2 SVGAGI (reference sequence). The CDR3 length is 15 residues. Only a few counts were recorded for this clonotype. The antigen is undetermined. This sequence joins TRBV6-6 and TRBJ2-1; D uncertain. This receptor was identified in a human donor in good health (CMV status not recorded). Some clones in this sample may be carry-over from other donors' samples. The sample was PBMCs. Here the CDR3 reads CASSWARSSYNEQFF. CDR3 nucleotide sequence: TGTGCCAGCAGCTGGGCGCGGAGCTCCTACAATGAGCAGTTCTTC.